The T cell receptor (beta chain) described here comes from a study of radiotherapy plus CTLA-4 blockade in lung cancer. Findings and caveats of the study: After radiotherapy and ipilimumab, tumor-derived clones expanded in peripheral blood.

V lost 6 bases and J lost 4; bases outside the gene matches: 9. The CDR3 has 15 amino acids. In germline, CDR1 is SNHLY, CDR2 FYNNEI. Chemo-refractory metastatic non-small-cell lung cancer patients underwent focal radiation alongside CTLA-4 blockade with ipilimumab. Worth noting for this clone: Its antigen remains unidentified.

Sequenced by immunoSEQ multiplex PCR; TCRdb stores in-frame clones only, minus some. The table has about 29,000 clones, roughly four fifths seen once. The TCR sequence derives from a human donor with non-small cell lung cancer that progressed on radiotherapy plus ipilimumab. Sequenced here: peripheral blood, sampled from a patient treated with radiotherapy plus ipilimumab. V usage is TRBV2 and J usage is TRBJ2-1, with 7 bases matching TRBD1. The CDR3 DNA is TGTGCCAGCAGCTCCGGGACAGAAATATACAATGAGCAGTTCTTC. Protein sequence: CASSSGTEIYNEQFF.